This T cell receptor (beta chain) was profiled in a study of OX40 agonist ivuxolimab in advanced cancers. As for the study in general: Three individuals attained partial responses, comprising one hepatocellular carcinoma case and two cutaneous melanoma cases. Findings of the study overall: CD4+ T cells averaged fewer expanded clones than CD8+ T cells. It was not determined which antigens were specifically recognized by the peripheral T cells that had undergone clonal expansion.

The CDR3 is made up of 16 amino acids. Germline values: CDR1 SEHNR, CDR2 FQNEAQ (reference sequence). V dropped 1 base and J dropped 5 bases, with 16 bases sitting between them. Method: immunoSEQ multiplex PCR; TCRdb's copy keeps in-frame clones and lacks some. The table records 10,000 to 13,000 clones, roughly 74% of them present only once. About this clone: The antigen is not known.

The sample was CD4+ or CD8+ T cells sorted from blood, taken in a trial of the OX40 agonist ivuxolimab. The chain recombines TRBV7-9 with TRBJ2-3; D possibly corresponds to TRBD1 (5 bases). This clonotype originated in an adult with an advanced solid tumor such as melanoma, head and neck, liver or kidney cancer. For the CDR3, the DNA is TGTGCCAGCAGCTTAGGGGTCAGGGATGAGAAAGATACGCAGTATTTT. It codes for CASSLGVRDEKDTQYF.